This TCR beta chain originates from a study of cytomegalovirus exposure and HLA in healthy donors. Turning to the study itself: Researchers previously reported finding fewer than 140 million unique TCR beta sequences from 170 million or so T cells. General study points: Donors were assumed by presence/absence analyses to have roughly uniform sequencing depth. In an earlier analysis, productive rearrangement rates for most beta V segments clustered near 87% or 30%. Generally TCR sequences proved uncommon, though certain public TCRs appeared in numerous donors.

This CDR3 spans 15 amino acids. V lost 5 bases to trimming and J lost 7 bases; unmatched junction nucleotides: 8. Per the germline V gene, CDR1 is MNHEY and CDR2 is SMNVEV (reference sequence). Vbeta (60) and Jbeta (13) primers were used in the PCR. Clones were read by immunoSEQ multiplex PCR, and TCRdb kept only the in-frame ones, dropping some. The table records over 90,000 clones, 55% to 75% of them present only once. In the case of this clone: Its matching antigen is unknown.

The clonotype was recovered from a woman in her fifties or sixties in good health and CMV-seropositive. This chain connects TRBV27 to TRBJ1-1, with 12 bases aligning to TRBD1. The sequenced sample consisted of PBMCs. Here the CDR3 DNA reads TGTGCCAGCAGTCTGGGACAGGGGGCGTATAATGAAGCTTTCTTT. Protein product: CASSLGQGAYNEAFF.